This T cell receptor (beta chain) was found in a study of shared clonotypes between healthy human individuals. Study information: Aged between 18 and 49, the donors were a couple of women and a few men. There were three CD4 naive, three CD4 memory, two CD8 naive and one CD8 memory plates per donor.

Source study methods: Filtering was not the same, since immunoSEQ gave junction-only sequences without quality scores. Assay used: immunoSEQ multiplex PCR; TCRdb lists only in-frame clones, some missing. That table furnishes V, J and clone size, whereas the DNA furnished D and trimming. The data hold millions of clones, with about 95% observed a single time. Positive CCR7 selection of CD45RO-negative cells yielded the naive CD8 cells, and terminally differentiated effector memory CD45RA+ cells were excluded. The donors were all Caucasian adults (living in Nashville, Tennessee). Germline-derived CDR1 and CDR2 are SGHNT and YYREEE (reference sequence). CDR3 size: 15 residues. The ends lost 4 bases at V and 3 bases at J; junction bases unmatched: 7.

This TCR was recovered from a man in his late teens or twenties in good health. The sample comprised naive CD8+ T cells sorted from blood. The chain recombines TRBV5-4 with TRBJ2-1, with TRBD2 matching over 7 bases. The CDR3 loop reads CASSGEAGLYNEQFF. In DNA form, the CDR3 reads TGTGCCAGCAGCGGGGAAGCGGGGCTCTACAATGAGCAGTTCTTC.